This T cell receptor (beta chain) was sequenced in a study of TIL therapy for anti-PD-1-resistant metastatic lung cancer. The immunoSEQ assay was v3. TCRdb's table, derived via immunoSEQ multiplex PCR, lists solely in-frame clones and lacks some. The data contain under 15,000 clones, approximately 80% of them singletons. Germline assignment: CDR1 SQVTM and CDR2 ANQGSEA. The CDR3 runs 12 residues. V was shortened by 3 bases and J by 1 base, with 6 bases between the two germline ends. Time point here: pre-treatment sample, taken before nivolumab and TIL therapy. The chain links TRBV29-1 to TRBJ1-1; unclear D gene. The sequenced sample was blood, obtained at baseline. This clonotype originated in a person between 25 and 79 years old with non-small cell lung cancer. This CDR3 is CSVEEKNTEAFF. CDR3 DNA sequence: TGCAGCGTTGAGGAGAAGAACACTGAAGCTTTCTTT.